This section outlines one T cell receptor (beta chain) sequence together with its context. The sample originates from a study of blood T cell repertoires in COVID-19. Study information: The United States, Italy and Spain provided the acute and convalescent COVID-19 samples.

TCRdb's copy holds only in-frame clones and misses some; the assay was immunoSEQ multiplex PCR. The table includes 100,000 to 150,000 clones, around 80% detected once. Sample: peripheral blood. The TCR comes from a young man with COVID-19, enrolled during active disease.

The CDR3: CASSKTSGASTDTQYF. CDR3 in DNA: TGTGCCAGCAGTAAGACTAGCGGGGCAAGCACAGATACGCAGTATTTT. The chain combines TRBV2 with TRBJ2-3; 11 positions agree with TRBD2. This CDR3 spans 16 amino acids. Looked up from germline, CDR1 is SNHLY and CDR2 is FYNNEI. Trimming at V came to 5 bases and at J to 0 bases, leaving 4 bases not matched to a gene.